Listed here are 17 T cell receptor beta chains from one sample, sequenced in a study of technical replicates of blood from several donors. TCRdb's table, derived via immunoSEQ multiplex PCR, lists solely in-frame clones and lacks some. The sample holds over 70,000 clones, 95% to 97% seen once. Sequencing input: T cells isolated from PBMCs. These receptors came from a human donor in good health.

This clone has more than one count but fewer than ten. The rearrangement links TRBV4-1 to TRBJ2-4; 12 nucleotides align to TRBD1. Trimming took 0 bases from V and 1 from J; bases not matched to a gene: 13. The CDR3 is made up of 21 amino acids. The V gene's germline CDR1 is MGHRA and CDR2 YSYEKL. CDR3 coding DNA: TGCGCCAGCAGCCAAGATCAATCGGGACAGGGGGCCTGGGGGGCCAAAAACATTCAGTACTTC. Translated, it gives CASSQDQSGQGAWGAKNIQYF.

The chain links TRBV5-8 to TRBJ2-2, with TRBD1 as a possible D gene (6 bases). This CDR3 spans 16 amino acids. In germline, CDR1 is SGHTS, CDR2 YDEGEE. Trimming took 4 bases from V and 2 from J, leaving 15 bases between them. CDR3 loop: CASSPHREANTGELFF. CDR3 in DNA: TGTGCCAGCAGCCCCCACAGGGAAGCCAACACCGGGGAGCTGTTTTTT.

The rearrangement uses TRBV11-2 and TRBJ2-1; 13 bases map to TRBD2. CDR3 length: 16 amino acids. Germline V lookup: CDR1 SGHAT, CDR2 FQNNGV. Trimming took 1 base from V and 7 from J; bases not matched to a gene: 4. CDR3 coding DNA: TGTGCCAGCAGCTTAGGAGGACTAGCGGGAGAGAATGAGCAGTTCTTC. It specifies CASSLGGLAGENEQFF.

The V and J genes are TRBV25-1 and TRBJ1-1, with TRBD1 matching over 7 bases. The V gene end was trimmed by 3 bases and the J gene end by 10 bases; junction bases not matched to a gene: 5. The CDR3 has 12 residues. Germline V lookup: CDR1 MGHDK, CDR2 SYGVNS. Here the CDR3 reads CASSDNRGPAFF. The CDR3 coding sequence is TGTGCCAGCAGTGACAACAGGGGCCCAGCTTTCTTT.

This clone was counted once. V usage is TRBV28 and J usage is TRBJ1-4; D may be TRBD1 (6 bases). V shed 2 bases and J shed 8 bases, with 21 bases lying between them. From germline, CDR1 is MDHEN and CDR2 SYDVKM. The CDR3 is 17 amino acids. This CDR3 is CASSLITPDSVPEKLFF. The CDR3 DNA reads TGTGCCAGCAGTTTAATAACGCCGGACAGCGTCCCAGAAAAACTGTTTTTT. The variable domain in full, completed from reference TRBV28 and TRBJ1-4, reads DVKVTQSSRYLVKRTGEKVFLECVQDMDHENMFWYRQDPGLGLRLIYFSYDVKMKEKGDIPEGYSVSREKKERFSLILESASTNQTSMYLCASSLITPDSVPEKLFFGSGTQLSVL.

The rearrangement joins TRBV10-1 to TRBJ2-3, with D possibly TRBD2 on 6 matching bases. Trimming shortened V by 8 bases and J by 8 bases, and 23 bases separated the two germline ends. CDR3 length: 15 residues. Germline V gene sequence: CDR1 WNHNN, CDR2 SYGVQD (reference sequence). The CDR3 bases are TGCGCCAGCTCCCGGGAGCAGGGCGTTTTGAGTACGCAGTATTTT. This codes for CASSREQGVLSTQYF.

CDR3 loop: CASSVSGGLDEQYF. The CDR3 coding sequence is TGTGCCAGCAGCGTATCCGGGGGGCTGGACGAGCAGTACTTC. The chain combines TRBV9 with TRBJ2-7; D perhaps matches TRBD2 (7 bases). The length of the CDR3 is 14 residues. Trimming left V 1 base short and J 5 bases short, with 13 bases between. Germline loops: CDR1 SGDLS, CDR2 YYNGEE.

The CDR3 protein is CAWSVRGGVETQYF. As DNA, the CDR3 is TGTGCCTGGAGTGTACGGGGGGGAGTCGAGACCCAGTACTTC. The V call is TRBV30, the J call TRBJ2-5, with 8 bases that match TRBD2. Germline CDR1 reads GTSNPN; CDR2 reads SVGIG (reference sequence). CDR3 length: 14 amino acids. Losses at the gene ends were 0 bases for V and 5 bases for J; bases not matched to a gene: 5.

The CDR3 DNA reads as TGTGCCAGCAGGACCCCACAACCGGGGGTCCGTGAAAAACTGTTTTTT. Translating gives CASRTPQPGVREKLFF. The chain carries TRBV28 and TRBJ1-4; TRBD1 might be the D (5 bases). The germline V gene has CDR1 MDHEN and CDR2 SYDVKM. Trimming removed 6 bases from V and 7 bases from J, with 21 bases in between. There are 16 residues in the CDR3. Based on the CDR3 plus reference TRBV28 and TRBJ1-4, the full variable domain is DVKVTQSSRYLVKRTGEKVFLECVQDMDHENMFWYRQDPGLGLRLIYFSYDVKMKEKGDIPEGYSVSREKKERFSLILESASTNQTSMYLCASRTPQPGVREKLFFGSGTQLSVL.

This chain connects TRBV21-1 to TRBJ2-5; the listed D gene, TRBD1, was not tested against the DNA. TRBV21-1 is a recognized pseudogene. The CDR3 consists of 18 residues. CDR3 nucleotide sequence: TGTGCCAGCAGCAGCCGGGACAGGGGTCTTCAATGTGAAGAGACCCAGTACTTC. It codes for CASSSRDRGLQCEETQYF.

This clone appeared a few times. V gene TRBV11-2 combines with J gene TRBJ1-1; D call uncertain. This CDR3 region has 13 residues. CDR1 and CDR2 (germline): SGHAT, FQNNGV. V dropped 5 bases and J dropped 3 bases, with 10 bases sitting between them. The CDR3 DNA follows: TGTGCCAGCAGCAACCGGTCGTACACTGAAGCTTTCTTT. Its protein is CASSNRSYTEAFF.

In DNA, the CDR3 is TGTGCCAGCAGACCCACAGGGGCGAACACCGGGGAGCTGTTTTTT. It codes for CASRPTGANTGELFF. The rearrangement links TRBV6-6 to TRBJ2-2; TRBD1 matches at 7 bases. The ends lost 6 bases at V and 0 bases at J; junction bases unmatched: 4. This CDR3 comprises 15 residues. The V gene's germline CDR1 is MNHNY and CDR2 SVGAGI (reference sequence).

The V gene is TRBV5-6, the J gene TRBJ1-1; possible D gene TRBD1, 6 bases. Germline V gives CDR1 SGHDT, CDR2 YYEEEE. Trimming pared 2 bases from V and 1 base from J, leaving 21 bases between. The CDR3 is made up of 18 amino acids. In nucleotides, the CDR3 is TGTGCCAGCAGCTTTCGGCCGAGGACAGTCAATTGGAACACTGAAGCTTTCTTT. Residues: CASSFRPRTVNWNTEAFF.

The CDR3 DNA is TGCGCCAGCATGGGACTAGCGGGAGAGGGATCCGGGGAGCTGTTTTTT. Its protein product is CASMGLAGEGSGELFF. The V and J genes are TRBV5-1 and TRBJ2-2; 14 bases map to TRBD2. There are 16 residues in the CDR3. J lost 6 bases, V lost 6 bases, and 7 bases had no gene match. Germline loops: CDR1 SGHRS, CDR2 YFSETQ.

This chain's CDR3 is CASSWGLAGAWGTDTQYF. DNA for the CDR3: TGTGCCAGCAGCTGGGGGCTAGCGGGGGCGTGGGGCACAGATACGCAGTATTTT. The chain joins TRBV7-9 to TRBJ2-3; TRBD2 aligns across 10 bases. Per the germline V gene, CDR1 is SEHNR and CDR2 is FQNEAQ (reference sequence). CDR3 size: 18 residues. V lost 4 bases and J lost 1; bases outside the gene matches: 11.

The rearrangement joins TRBV10-3 to TRBJ2-2; D remains ambiguous. Germline lookup yields CDR1 ENHRY and CDR2 SYGVKD. The CDR3 totals 17 residues. Trimming cost V 3 bases and J 1 base, with 15 bases left between them. The CDR3 here is CAISDQPEWRNTGELFF. The CDR3 bases are TGTGCCATCAGTGACCAGCCGGAGTGGCGGAACACCGGGGAGCTGTTTTTT.

V usage is TRBV5-4 and J usage is TRBJ1-3; D is uncertain. Trimming stripped 0 bases from V and 0 bases from J, with 7 bases between. Per the germline V gene, CDR1 is SGHNT and CDR2 is YYREEE (reference sequence). The CDR3 has 15 amino acids. Here the CDR3 DNA reads TGTGCCAGCAGCTTGGGGCACCGCTCTGGAAACACCATATATTTT. Residues: CASSLGHRSGNTIYF. The complete variable domain, with remaining parts taken from reference TRBV5-4 and TRBJ1-3, reads ETGVTQSPTHLIKTRGQQVTLRCSSQSGHNTVSWYQQALGQGPQFIFQYYREEENGRGNFPPRFSGLQFPNYSSELNVNALELDDSALYLCASSLGHRSGNTIYFGEGSWLTVV.